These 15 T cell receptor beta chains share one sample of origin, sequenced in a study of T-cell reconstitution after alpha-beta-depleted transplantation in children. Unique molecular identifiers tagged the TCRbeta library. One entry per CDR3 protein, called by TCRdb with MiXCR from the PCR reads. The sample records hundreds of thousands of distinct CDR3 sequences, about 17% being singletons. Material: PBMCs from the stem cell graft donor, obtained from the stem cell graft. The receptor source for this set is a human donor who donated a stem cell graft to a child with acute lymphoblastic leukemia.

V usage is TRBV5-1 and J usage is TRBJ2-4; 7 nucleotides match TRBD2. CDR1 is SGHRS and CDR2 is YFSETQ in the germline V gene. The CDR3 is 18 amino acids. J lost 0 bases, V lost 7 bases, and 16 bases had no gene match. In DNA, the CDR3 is TGCGCCAGCTCGGGGGTAGCGGGTCCCGGCGAAGCCAAAAACATTCAGTACTTC. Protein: CASSGVAGPGEAKNIQYF.

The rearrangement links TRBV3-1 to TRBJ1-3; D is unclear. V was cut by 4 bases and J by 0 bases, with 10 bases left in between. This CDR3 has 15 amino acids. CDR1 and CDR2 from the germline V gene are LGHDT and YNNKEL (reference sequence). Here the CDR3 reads CASSPTVNSGNTIYF. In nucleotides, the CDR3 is TGTGCCAGCAGCCCCACAGTAAACTCTGGAAACACCATATATTTT.

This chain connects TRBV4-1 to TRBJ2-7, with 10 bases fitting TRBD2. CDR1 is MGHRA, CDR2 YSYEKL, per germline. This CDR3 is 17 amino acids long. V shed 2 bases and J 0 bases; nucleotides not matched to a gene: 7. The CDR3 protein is CASSQSTGTSVSYEQYF. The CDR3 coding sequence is TGCGCCAGCAGCCAATCGACCGGGACTAGCGTCTCCTACGAGCAGTACTTC.

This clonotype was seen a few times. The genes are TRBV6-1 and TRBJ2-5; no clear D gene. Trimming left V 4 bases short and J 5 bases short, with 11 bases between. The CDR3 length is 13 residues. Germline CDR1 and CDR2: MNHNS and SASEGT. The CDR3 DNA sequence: TGTGCCAGCAGTGGGGGTGCGCGGGAGACCCAGTACTTC. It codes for CASSGGARETQYF.

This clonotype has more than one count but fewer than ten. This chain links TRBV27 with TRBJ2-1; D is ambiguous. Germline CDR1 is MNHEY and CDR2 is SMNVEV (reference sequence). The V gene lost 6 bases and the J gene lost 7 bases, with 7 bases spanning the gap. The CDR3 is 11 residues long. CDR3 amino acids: CASRDQNEQFF. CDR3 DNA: TGTGCCAGCAGGGATCAGAATGAGCAGTTCTTC.

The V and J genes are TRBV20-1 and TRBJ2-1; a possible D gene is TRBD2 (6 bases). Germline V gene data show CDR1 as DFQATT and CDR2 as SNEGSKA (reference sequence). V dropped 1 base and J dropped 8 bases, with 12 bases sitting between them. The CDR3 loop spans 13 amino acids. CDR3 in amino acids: CSARVPRGYEQFF. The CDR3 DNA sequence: TGCAGTGCTAGAGTCCCCCGGGGGTATGAGCAGTTCTTC.

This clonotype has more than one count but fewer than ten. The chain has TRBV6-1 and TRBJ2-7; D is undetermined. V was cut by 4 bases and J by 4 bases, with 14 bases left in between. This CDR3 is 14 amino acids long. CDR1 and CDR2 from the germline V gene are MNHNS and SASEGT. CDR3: CASSARPALYEQYF. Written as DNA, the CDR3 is TGTGCCAGCAGTGCTAGGCCTGCTCTTTACGAGCAGTACTTC.

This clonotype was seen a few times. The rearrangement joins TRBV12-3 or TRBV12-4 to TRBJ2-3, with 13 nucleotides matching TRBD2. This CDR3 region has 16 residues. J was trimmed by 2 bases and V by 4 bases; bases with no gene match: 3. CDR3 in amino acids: CASSSGLAGATDTQYF. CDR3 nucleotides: TGTGCCAGCAGTTCCGGACTAGCGGGAGCCACAGATACGCAGTATTTT.

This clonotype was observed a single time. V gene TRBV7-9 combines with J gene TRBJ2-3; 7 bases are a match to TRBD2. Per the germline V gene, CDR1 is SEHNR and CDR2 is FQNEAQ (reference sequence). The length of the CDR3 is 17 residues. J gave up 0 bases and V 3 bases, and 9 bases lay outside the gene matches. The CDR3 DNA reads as TGTGCCAGCAGCTTCTTGGGGACTAAGGTCAGCACAGATACGCAGTATTTT. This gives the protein CASSFLGTKVSTDTQYF.

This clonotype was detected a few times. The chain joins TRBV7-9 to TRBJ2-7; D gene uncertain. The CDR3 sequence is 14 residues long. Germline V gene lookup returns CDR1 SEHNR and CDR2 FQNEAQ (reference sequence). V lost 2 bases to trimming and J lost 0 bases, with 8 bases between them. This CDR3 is CASSLQFNSYEQYF. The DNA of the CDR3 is TGTGCCAGCAGCTTACAGTTCAACTCCTACGAGCAGTACTTC.

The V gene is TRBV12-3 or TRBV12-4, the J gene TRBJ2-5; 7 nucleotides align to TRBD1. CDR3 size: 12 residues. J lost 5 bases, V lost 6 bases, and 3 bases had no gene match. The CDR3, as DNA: TGTGCCAGCAGACAGGGGTCTGAGACCCAGTACTTC. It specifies CASRQGSETQYF.

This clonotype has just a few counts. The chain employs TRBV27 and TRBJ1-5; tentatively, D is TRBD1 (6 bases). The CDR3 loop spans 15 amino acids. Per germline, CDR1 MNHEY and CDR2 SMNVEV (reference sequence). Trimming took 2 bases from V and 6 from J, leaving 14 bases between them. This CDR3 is CASSLTGGGGQPQHF. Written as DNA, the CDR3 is TGTGCCAGCAGTTTAACCGGGGGCGGTGGTCAGCCCCAGCATTTT.

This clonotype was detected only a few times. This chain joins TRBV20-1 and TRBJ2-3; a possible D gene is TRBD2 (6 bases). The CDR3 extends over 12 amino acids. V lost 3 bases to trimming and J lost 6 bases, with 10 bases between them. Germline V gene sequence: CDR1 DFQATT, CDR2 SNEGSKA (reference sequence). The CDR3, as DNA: TGCAGTGCTAGGGCTCGGGGGGATACGCAGTATTTT. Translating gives CSARARGDTQYF.

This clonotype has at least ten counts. The CDR3 nucleotides read TGTGCCAGCAGCCCCCGACAGGGATCCGCCTACGAGCAGTACTTC. Translating gives CASSPRQGSAYEQYF. V gene TRBV12-3 or TRBV12-4 combines with J gene TRBJ2-7, with 7 bases that match TRBD1. With 6 bases clipped from V and 2 bases from J, the junction kept 10 bases outside the gene matches. This CDR3 comprises 15 residues.

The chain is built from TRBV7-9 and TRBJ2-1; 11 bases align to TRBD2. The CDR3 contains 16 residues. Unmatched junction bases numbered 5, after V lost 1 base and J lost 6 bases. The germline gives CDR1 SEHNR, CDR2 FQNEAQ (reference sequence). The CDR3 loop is CASSLVAGGPPNEQFF. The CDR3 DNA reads TGTGCCAGCAGCTTAGTAGCGGGAGGGCCGCCCAATGAGCAGTTCTTC.